These T cell receptor beta chains were read from a single sample in a study of cytomegalovirus exposure and HLA in healthy donors. Profiled with immunoSEQ multiplex PCR; TCRdb holds only in-frame clones, not every one. The sample holds roughly 98,000 clones, roughly 90% seen once. The sequencing sample was made of PBMCs. The receptors here all came from a man younger than 35 in good health and CMV-seropositive. Both conserved end residues are part of each CDR3. Fields, in order: CDR3 protein, CDR3 DNA, V gene, J gene, D gene, CDR3 length, clone size. D genes are given only for firm matches. The size field is filled for only some rows; it gives once, few, many or a size class.

CDR3: CASTNGQGHYNEQFF; DNA: TGTGCCAGCACGAACGGACAGGGCCACTACAATGAGCAGTTCTTC; V: TRBV6-5; J: TRBJ2-1; D: TRBD1; length: 15; size: -
CDR3: CASSQDRGTSGRALDEQFF; DNA: TGCGCCAGCAGCCAAGACCGAGGGACTAGCGGGAGGGCCTTGGATGAGCAGTTCTTC; V: TRBV4-1; J: TRBJ2-1; D: TRBD2; length: 19; size: -
CDR3: CASSSMGEGNYGYTF; DNA: TGTGCCAGCAGCTCGATGGGGGAGGGAAACTATGGCTACACCTTC; V: TRBV27; J: TRBJ1-2; D: -; length: 15; size: -
CDR3: CATSRDRGNGETQYF; DNA: TGTGCCACCAGCAGAGACAGGGGGAACGGAGAGACCCAGTACTTC; V: TRBV15; J: TRBJ2-5; D: TRBD1; length: 15; size: -
CDR3: CASSFSGDEQYF; DNA: TGTGCCAGCAGCTTTAGCGGGGACGAGCAGTACTTC; V: TRBV13; J: TRBJ2-7; D: TRBD2; length: 12; size: -
CDR3: CASSFGTSGTYEQYF; DNA: TGTGCCAGCAGTTTTGGCACTAGCGGGACCTACGAGCAGTACTTC; V: TRBV27; J: TRBJ2-7; D: TRBD2; length: 15; size: -
CDR3: CASSLVSFEQFF; DNA: TGTGCCAGCAGCTTGGTCTCGTTTGAGCAGTTCTTC; V: TRBV5-5; J: TRBJ2-1; D: -; length: 12; size: -
CDR3: CASSLMAGSEGYTF; DNA: TGTGCCAGCAGTTTAATGGCAGGGTCGGAGGGCTACACCTTC; V: TRBV28; J: TRBJ1-2; D: -; length: 14; size: -
CDR3: CASSGRTGGNQPQHF; DNA: TGTGCCAGCAGTGGTCGGACGGGGGGCAATCAGCCCCAGCATTTT; V: TRBV6-5; J: TRBJ1-5; D: -; length: 15; size: -
CDR3: CASSLGDSMNTEAFF; DNA: TGCGCCAGCAGCTTGGGAGACAGTATGAACACTGAAGCTTTCTTT; V: TRBV5-1; J: TRBJ1-1; D: -; length: 15; size: -
CDR3: CATSRGQVDEKLFF; DNA: TGTGCCACCAGCAGGGGACAGGTAGATGAAAAACTGTTTTTT; V: TRBV15; J: TRBJ1-4; D: TRBD1; length: 14; size: -
CDR3: CASRPQGVYYGYTF; DNA: TGCGCCAGCAGGCCCCAGGGGGTTTACTATGGCTACACCTTC; V: TRBV4-1; J: TRBJ1-2; D: TRBD1; length: 14; size: -
CDR3: CASRDQDYGYTF; DNA: TGTGCCAGCCGAGACCAGGACTATGGCTACACCTTC; V: TRBV6-5; J: TRBJ1-2; D: -; length: 12; size: -
CDR3: CASSITPSGSVADTQYF; DNA: TGTGCCAGTAGTATAACCCCCAGCGGGAGTGTGGCAGATACGCAGTATTTT; V: TRBV19; J: TRBJ2-3; D: TRBD2; length: 17; size: few